This T cell receptor (beta chain) is drawn from a study of immune cell composition in non-small cell lung cancer. Measured with immunoSEQ multiplex PCR; TCRdb has only the in-frame clones, and not every one. The sample lists 9,000 to 10,000 clones, 55% to 75% occurring once. V was cut by 0 bases and J by 7 bases, with 10 bases left in between. The CDR3 runs 15 residues. Per germline, CDR1 MNHNY and CDR2 SVGAGI (reference sequence). Concerning this clone: What it binds is unknown.

Study-wide points: No significant correlation existed between pack-years smoked and tumour clonality.

This receptor was taken from a human donor with non-small cell lung cancer. The chain joins TRBV6-6 to TRBJ1-6; D is undetermined. Input material: lung tumor tissue. CDR3: CASSYSNRFNSPLHF. CDR3 DNA sequence: TGTGCCAGCAGTTACTCTAACCGGTTCAATTCACCCCTCCACTTT.